Listed here are 29 T cell receptor beta chains from one sample, sequenced in a study of shared clonotypes between healthy human individuals. TCRdb's copy holds only in-frame clones and misses some; the assay was immunoSEQ multiplex PCR. The profile covers about half a million clones, with approximately 82% appearing a single time and around 12% taken by the ten largest. The sequencing sample was made of PBMCs. These receptors were taken from a woman between 35 and 50 years old in good health. Some clones in this sample may be carry-over from other donors' samples.

This chain links TRBV5-1 with TRBJ2-2, with 8 bases identical to TRBD1. The CDR3 runs 16 residues. The J segment lost 0 bases and the V segment lost 4 bases, leaving 5 bases of the junction unmatched. Germline lookup yields CDR1 SGHRS and CDR2 YFSETQ. The CDR3 reads CASSSQGQANTGELFF. CDR3 coding DNA: TGCGCCAGCAGCAGCCAGGGACAGGCGAACACCGGGGAGCTGTTTTTT.

This rearrangement joins TRBV27 to TRBJ2-1; 10 bases map to TRBD1. J gave up 13 bases and V 7 bases, and 13 bases lay outside the gene matches. The CDR3 covers 14 residues. Germline V lookup: CDR1 MNHEY, CDR2 SMNVEV (reference sequence). Written as DNA, the CDR3 is TGTGCCAGCATGCGGGACAGGGGCCTGAGAGGCCAGTTCTTC. This codes for CASMRDRGLRGQFF.

The CDR3 coding sequence is TGTGCCAGCAGTTACTCGGGTCGTGGAGAGACCCAGTACTTC. It translates to CASSYSGRGETQYF. The chain is built from TRBV6-5 and TRBJ2-5; D not resolved. CDR1 MNHEY and CDR2 SVGAGI come from the germline V gene. V was cut by 0 bases and J by 4 bases, with 9 bases left in between. The CDR3 sequence is 14 residues long.

The chain links TRBV5-1 to TRBJ1-3; a possible D gene is TRBD1 (6 bases). V was pared by 4 bases and J by 0 bases, with 20 bases between. In germline, CDR1 is SGHRS, CDR2 YFSETQ. The CDR3 contains 18 residues. CDR3 bases: TGCGCCAGCAGCCGAGAAACCTGGACAGCATCCTCTGGAAACACCATATATTTT. Amino acids: CASSRETWTASSGNTIYF.

This clone is a singleton in its sample. The chain recombines TRBV30 with TRBJ1-3, with D tentatively TRBD1 (5 bases). The length of the CDR3 is 13 residues. Germline loops: CDR1 GTSNPN, CDR2 SVGIG (reference sequence). V lost 8 bases and J lost 4, with 15 bases in between. CDR3 bases: TGTGCCCTGGAGTTAGGGACCGGAAACACCATATATTTT. It codes for CALELGTGNTIYF.

The chain uses TRBV25-1 and TRBJ1-1; TRBD1 aligns across 9 bases. The V gene end was trimmed by 8 bases and the J gene end by 5 bases; junction bases not matched to a gene: 6. The germline V gene has CDR1 MGHDK and CDR2 SYGVNS. The CDR3 length is 13 residues. The CDR3 is CASQTGGGTEAFF. CDR3 bases: TGTGCCAGCCAGACAGGGGGAGGGACTGAAGCTTTCTTT.

The table lists this clone with many counts. The J gene is TRBJ2-7, the V gene TRBV14; 12 nucleotides match TRBD2. Germline CDR1 reads SGHDN; CDR2 reads FVKESK. With 2 bases clipped from V and 6 bases from J, the junction kept 8 bases outside the gene matches. The CDR3 has 16 residues. The CDR3 DNA reads TGTGCCAGCAGCCAAAAAAGACTAGCGGGAGTGAGCGAGCAGTACTTC. Amino acids: CASSQKRLAGVSEQYF.

The chain uses TRBV6-4 and TRBJ2-1; tentative D call: TRBD2 (6 bases). Germline CDR1 and CDR2: MRHNA and SNTAGT. The V and J ends lost 6 bases and 6 bases respectively, with 18 bases between them. The CDR3 extends over 15 amino acids. The CDR3 DNA reads TGTGCCAGCAGCAATGAGGGAGGCCTCCTCAATGAGCAGTTCTTC. Translating it yields CASSNEGGLLNEQFF.

The J gene is TRBJ1-1, the V gene TRBV18, with D possibly matching TRBD1 (6 bases). Trimming took off 5 bases at V and 4 bases at J, with 14 bases between the two ends. This CDR3 contains 14 residues. Germline V gene data show CDR1 as KGHSH and CDR2 as LQKENI. CDR3 in DNA: TGTGCCAGCTCAGCGGACAGTGGGGGCACTGAAGCTTTCTTT. Translation: CASSADSGGTEAFF.

The V call is TRBV11-3, the J call TRBJ2-1; 14 bases are shared with TRBD2. CDR3 length: 17 amino acids. V lost 3 bases and J lost 0; bases outside the gene matches: 1. Germline V gene sequence: CDR1 SGHNT, CDR2 YENEEA. The CDR3 DNA follows: TGTGCCAGCAGCTTGACTAGCGGGAGGGGCTCCTACAATGAGCAGTTCTTC. It is translated as CASSLTSGRGSYNEQFF.

This clone turned up a few times. The sample holds other DNA sequences that translate to the same CDR3. The chain employs TRBV19 and TRBJ2-5; 8 positions agree with TRBD1. V lost 3 bases to trimming and J lost 4 bases; unmatched junction nucleotides: 4. Germline V CDR1 and CDR2: LNHDA, SQIVND (reference sequence). The CDR3 extends over 14 amino acids. DNA of the CDR3: TGTGCCAGTAGTATCGGACAGGGAGGAGAGACCCAGTACTTC. Amino acid sequence: CASSIGQGGETQYF.

This clone was observed a few times. The chain joins TRBV4-1 to TRBJ1-5; D not resolved. V was clipped by 0 bases and J by 7 bases, with 25 bases between them. In germline, CDR1 is MGHRA, CDR2 YSYEKL. The length of the CDR3 is 19 residues. CDR3 sequence (DNA): TGCGCCAGCAGCCAAGATAGGACTGGGCGGACGGCGAATAGGCAGCCCCAGCATTTT. Its translation is CASSQDRTGRTANRQPQHF.

This clone has just one count. This chain links TRBV27 with TRBJ2-4, with 8 bases fitting TRBD1. The CDR3 spans 16 residues. Germline trimming cut 2 bases from V and 7 bases from J; bases unmatched to any gene: 10. Looked up from germline, CDR1 is MNHEY and CDR2 is SMNVEV (reference sequence). This CDR3 reads CASSLMPPRQGNIQYF. The CDR3 region has the DNA TGTGCCAGCAGTTTAATGCCCCCCAGACAGGGGAACATTCAGTACTTC.

This sequence joins TRBV7-2 and TRBJ2-7, with a weak D call TRBD1 (6 bases). The CDR3 spans 16 residues. V was clipped by 1 base and J by 2 bases, with 15 bases between them. The V gene's germline CDR1 is SGHTA and CDR2 FQGNSA. The CDR3 DNA is TGTGCCAGCAGCTTAGGGTCCAGGGGCTCTCCCTACGAGCAGTACTTC. Translating gives CASSLGSRGSPYEQYF. The full variable domain, its missing parts supplied by reference TRBV7-2 and TRBJ2-7, is GAGVSQSPSNKVTEKGKDVELRCDPISGHTALYWYRQSLGQGLEFLIYFQGNSAPDKSGLPSDRFSAERTGGSVSTLTIQRTQQEDSAVYLCASSLGSRGSPYEQYFGPGTRLTVT.

This clone was seen a handful of times. This chain connects TRBV7-9 to TRBJ2-2, with 7 bases aligning to TRBD2. V trimming: 4 bases; J trimming: 8 bases; junction bases outside the gene matches: 13. From germline, CDR1 is SEHNR and CDR2 FQNEAQ (reference sequence). CDR3 length equals 16 residues. CDR3 bases: TGTGCCAGCAGCTCCCGCGGGGGAGAACGTCGAGGGGAGCTGTTTTTT. Translation gives CASSSRGGERRGELFF.

The rearrangement links TRBV28 to TRBJ1-4; D not resolved. V was clipped by 4 bases and J by 6 bases, with 18 bases between them. The CDR3 covers 16 residues. Germline CDR1 reads MDHEN; CDR2 reads SYDVKM. Written as DNA, the CDR3 is TGTGCCAGCAGTTCAGCCCAGGCCGCCGTCGATGAAAAACTGTTTTTT. Amino acid sequence: CASSSAQAAVDEKLFF.

The CDR3 DNA is TGCGCCAGCAGCCAACCAGACAGGGACGGGGAGACCCAGTACTTC. Its protein product is CASSQPDRDGETQYF. The chain links TRBV4-1 to TRBJ2-5; 7 bases map to TRBD1. Germline V gene sequence: CDR1 MGHRA, CDR2 YSYEKL. CDR3 size: 15 residues. The trim removed 2 bases at V and 5 bases at J, leaving 8 bases unmatched.

The V gene is TRBV9, the J gene TRBJ1-5; D is possibly TRBD1 (5 bases). The CDR3 extends over 15 amino acids. V was clipped by 4 bases and J by 0 bases, with 11 bases between them. From germline, CDR1 is SGDLS and CDR2 YYNGEE. The CDR3 bases are TGTGCCAGCAGCCAGGGTGGGGATAGCAATCAGCCCCAGCATTTT. Its translation is CASSQGGDSNQPQHF.

J is TRBJ1-6 and V is TRBV28; D possibly corresponds to TRBD1 (6 bases). The CDR3 is 15 amino acids. The germline V gene has CDR1 MDHEN and CDR2 SYDVKM. V shed 5 bases and J shed 9 bases, with 17 bases lying between them. The CDR3: CASSTTGRDFSPLHF. The CDR3 DNA is TGTGCCAGCAGTACCACAGGGAGGGACTTTTCACCCCTCCACTTT.

This clone was counted many times. The gene calls are TRBV5-1 and TRBJ1-1; the match to TRBD1 covers 9 bases. The CDR3 has 16 amino acids. The J segment lost 1 base and the V segment lost 5 bases, leaving 9 bases of the junction unmatched. Germline V gene lookup returns CDR1 SGHRS and CDR2 YFSETQ. The CDR3 sequence is CASRPDRGPSNTEAFF. CDR3 in DNA: TGCGCCAGCAGACCGGACAGGGGCCCTTCGAACACTGAAGCTTTCTTT.

The table lists this clone with a few counts. The chain has TRBV6-1 and TRBJ2-6; tentatively, D is TRBD2 (5 bases). This CDR3 contains 16 residues. The germline CDR1 and CDR2 sequences are MNHNS and SASEGT. V was clipped by 0 bases and J by 2 bases, with 8 bases between them. As DNA, the CDR3 is TGTGCCAGCAGTGAAGCGGTCGGGGCTGGGGCCAACGTCCTGACTTTC. Protein product: CASSEAVGAGANVLTF.

The chain is built from TRBV6-5 and TRBJ2-7; 10 positions match TRBD1. The germline CDR1 and CDR2 sequences are MNHEY and SVGAGI. This CDR3 region has 15 residues. The ends lost 6 bases at V and 0 bases at J; junction bases unmatched: 5. The CDR3 spells CASRAGTGVSYEQYF. In DNA form, the CDR3 reads TGTGCCAGCAGAGCTGGGACAGGGGTCTCCTACGAGCAGTACTTC.

The V call is TRBV9, the J call TRBJ2-3; 12 bases are shared with TRBD2. Losses at the gene ends were 4 bases for V and 2 bases for J; bases not matched to a gene: 8. Germline V gene sequence: CDR1 SGDLS, CDR2 YYNGEE. The CDR3 contains 17 residues. The CDR3 bases are TGTGCCAGCAGCCCCCACTGGACTAGCGGGAACACAGATACGCAGTATTTT. Translated, it gives CASSPHWTSGNTDTQYF.

This chain connects TRBV19 to TRBJ2-1; a weak D match, TRBD2 (7 bases). Germline assignment: CDR1 LNHDA and CDR2 SQIVND (reference sequence). The CDR3 covers 16 residues. V lost 10 bases, J lost 3 bases, and 22 bases lay in between. CDR3 in amino acids: CATKGGGGIFYNEQFF. As DNA, the CDR3 is TGTGCCACCAAAGGGGGGGGCGGGATCTTCTACAATGAGCAGTTCTTC.

CDR3 in amino acids: CASSLEGPGSAGGNTDTQYF. DNA of the CDR3: TGCGCCAGCAGCTTGGAAGGGCCGGGTTCTGCCGGCGGGAACACAGATACGCAGTATTTT. The V and J genes are TRBV5-1 and TRBJ2-3; tentatively, D is TRBD2 (6 bases). Germline CDR1 SGHRS, CDR2 YFSETQ. This CDR3 spans 20 amino acids. V lost 0 bases to trimming and J lost 2 bases, with 25 bases between them.

In the case of this clone: A read error may account for a junction end that differs from germline. Other nucleotide sequences in the sample specify the same CDR3. CDR3 loop: CATSRGRGDYEKLFF. CDR3 DNA: TGTGCCACCAGCAGAGGCAGGGGCGATTATGAAAAGCTGTTTTTT. V gene TRBV15 combines with J gene TRBJ1-4, with D perhaps TRBD1 (6 bases). The CDR3 is 15 residues long. CDR1 and CDR2 from the germline V gene are LNHNV and YYDKDF (reference sequence).

The chain uses TRBV19 and TRBJ1-2; tentative D call: TRBD1 (6 bases). Germline V gives CDR1 LNHDA, CDR2 SQIVND (reference sequence). V was pared by 3 bases and J by 4 bases, with 39 bases between. This CDR3 comprises 23 residues. CDR3: CASSIRRALDRPKEGRGGYGYTF. The CDR3 DNA follows: TGTGCCAGTAGTATCCGGAGGGCTCTGGACCGCCCCAAGGAGGGGAGGGGGGGCTATGGCTACACCTTC.

This clone was seen once. V usage is TRBV10-3 and J usage is TRBJ1-5; D ambiguous. This CDR3 contains 17 residues. CDR1 ENHRY and CDR2 SYGVKD come from the germline V gene. Trimming took 2 bases from V and 0 from J, leaving 14 bases between them. CDR3 bases: TGTGCCATCAGTGAGATTGAGTCAAGTAATAGCAATCAGCCCCAGCATTTT. Residues: CAISEIESSNSNQPQHF.

The chain recombines TRBV5-1 with TRBJ2-7; tentative D call: TRBD1 (6 bases). The CDR3 contains 14 residues. Germline CDR1 is SGHRS and CDR2 is YFSETQ. The V and J ends lost 3 bases and 4 bases respectively, with 14 bases between them. The CDR3 loop is CASSSGQLQYEQYF. For the CDR3, the DNA is TGCGCCAGCAGCTCGGGACAACTACAGTACGAGCAGTACTTC.